This T cell receptor (beta chain) was sequenced in a study of OX40 agonist ivuxolimab in advanced cancers. In the study overall: Patients were treated with ivuxolimab, an agonistic anti-OX40 (CD134) antibody. A history of anti-PD-1, anti-PD-L1 or anti-CTLA-4 therapy was acceptable, and 40% had some. Three dose-escalation patients had partial responses: one with hepatocellular carcinoma and two with cutaneous melanoma.

This clone was seen more than once but under ten times. No antigen is known for it. Here immunoSEQ multiplex PCR was the method, and the copy in TCRdb shows in-frame clones only, minus some. The profile shows more than 45,000 clones, 89% of them singletons. Study results and limitations: Clonal expansion by week 6 occurred in CD4+ and CD8+ blood T cells (at 0.1 to 3.0 mg/kg).

The starting material was CD4+ or CD8+ T cells sorted from blood, obtained in a trial of the OX40 agonist ivuxolimab. The sequence was collected from an adult with an advanced solid tumor such as melanoma, head and neck, liver or kidney cancer.

DNA for the CDR3: TGTGCCAGCAGCTTCCTAGCGGGAGCGGTGGCCGGGGAGCTGTTTTTT. It codes for CASSFLAGAVAGELFF. The rearrangement links TRBV11-2 to TRBJ2-2; 10 bases fit TRBD2. V lost 3 bases, J lost 6 bases, and 7 bases stayed unmatched. This CDR3 comprises 16 residues. Looked up from germline, CDR1 is SGHAT and CDR2 is FQNNGV.